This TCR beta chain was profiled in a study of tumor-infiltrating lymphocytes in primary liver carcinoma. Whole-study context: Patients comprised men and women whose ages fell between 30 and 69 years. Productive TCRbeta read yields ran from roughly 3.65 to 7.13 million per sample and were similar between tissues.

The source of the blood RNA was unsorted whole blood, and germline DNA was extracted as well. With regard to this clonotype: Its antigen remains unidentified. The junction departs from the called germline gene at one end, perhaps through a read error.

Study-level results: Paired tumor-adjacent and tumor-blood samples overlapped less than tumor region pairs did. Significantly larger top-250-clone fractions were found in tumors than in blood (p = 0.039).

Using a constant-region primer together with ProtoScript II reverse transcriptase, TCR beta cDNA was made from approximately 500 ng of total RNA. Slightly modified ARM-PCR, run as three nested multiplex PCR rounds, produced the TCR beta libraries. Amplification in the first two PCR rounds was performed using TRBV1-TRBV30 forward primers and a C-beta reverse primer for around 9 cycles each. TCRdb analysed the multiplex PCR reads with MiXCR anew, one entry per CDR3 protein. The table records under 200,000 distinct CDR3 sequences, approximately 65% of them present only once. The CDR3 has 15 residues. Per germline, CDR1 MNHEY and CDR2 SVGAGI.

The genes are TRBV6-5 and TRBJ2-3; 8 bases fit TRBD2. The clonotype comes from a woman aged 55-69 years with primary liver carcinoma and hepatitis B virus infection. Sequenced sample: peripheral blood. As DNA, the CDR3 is TGTGCCAGCAGTGGCCTGGCTGCGGGGGGCAGATACGCAGTATTT. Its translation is CASSGLAAGGRYAVF.